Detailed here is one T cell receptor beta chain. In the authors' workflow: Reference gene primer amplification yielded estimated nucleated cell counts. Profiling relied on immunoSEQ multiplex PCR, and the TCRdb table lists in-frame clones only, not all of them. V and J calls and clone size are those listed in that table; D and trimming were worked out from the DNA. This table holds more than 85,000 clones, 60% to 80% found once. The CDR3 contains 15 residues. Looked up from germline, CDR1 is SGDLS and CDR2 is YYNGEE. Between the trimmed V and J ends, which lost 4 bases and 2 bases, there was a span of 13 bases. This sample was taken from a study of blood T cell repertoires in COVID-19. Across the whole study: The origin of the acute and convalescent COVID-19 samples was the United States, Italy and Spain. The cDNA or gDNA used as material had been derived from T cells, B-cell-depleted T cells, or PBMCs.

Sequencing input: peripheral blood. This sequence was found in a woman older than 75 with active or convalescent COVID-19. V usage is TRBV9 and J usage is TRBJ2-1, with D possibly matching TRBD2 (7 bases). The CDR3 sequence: CASSLGGGTYNEQFF. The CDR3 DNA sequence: TGTGCCAGCAGCCTTGGGGGGGGCACCTACAATGAGCAGTTCTTC.